This T cell receptor beta chain appears in the sequencing data of a study of blood T cell repertoires in COVID-19. Study information: Researchers got acute and convalescent COVID-19 samples from the United States, Italy and Spain. The cDNA or gDNA used as material had been derived from T cells, B-cell-depleted T cells, or PBMCs.

In the source study's methods: Reference gene primer amplification gave nucleated cell count estimates. Sequencing used immunoSEQ multiplex PCR; TCRdb keeps in-frame clones, though not all of them. That table is the source of V, J and clone size, and D and trimming were worked out from the DNA. The table includes hundreds of thousands of clones, around 90% detected once. CDR3 length equals 15 residues. Per germline, CDR1 MNHEY and CDR2 SVGAGI. Trimming stripped 6 bases from V and 0 bases from J, with 12 bases between. Those enrolled, adults aged 18 to 89 years, came from 20 to 25 US areas. The sequence derives from a man aged 60 to 75 who had recovered from COVID-19. The chain recombines TRBV6-5 with TRBJ1-3, with D unclear. Sequencing used PBMCs or T cells enriched from blood (not recorded which). The CDR3 region is CASRKTSISGNTIYF. Written as DNA, the CDR3 is TGTGCCAGCAGAAAGACATCGATCTCTGGAAACACCATATATTTT.